This is a list of T cell receptor beta chains from one sample in a study of patients and donors after allogeneic stem cell transplantation. MiXCR, applied by TCRdb to the RT-PCR reads, yields one record per CDR3 protein. Counted here are roughly 230,000 distinct CDR3 sequences, 11% to 15% occurring once; the ten biggest clones make up about 9.9%. Sequenced input: blood, either unsorted or a sorted T cell fraction (not recorded which). The receptors stem from a human donor who was either an allogeneic HSCT recipient or a stem cell or donor lymphocyte infusion donor (not recorded which). It is not recorded whose cells these are; they may come from a transplant donor. Both conserved end residues are part of each CDR3. Fields, in order: clone size, D gene, V gene, J gene, CDR3 protein, CDR3 DNA. The D gene is left open where the match is weak. Clone size appears in some rows only: once, few, many, or a class for an expanded clone.

size: -; D: TRBD2; V: TRBV2; J: TRBJ2-3; CDR3: CASRETSGIGTDTQYF; DNA: TGTGCCAGCAGGGAGACTAGCGGGATAGGGACAGATACGCAGTATTTT
size: -; D: TRBD2; V: TRBV5-6; J: TRBJ2-5; CDR3: CASSRLAGVVETQYF; DNA: TGTGCCAGCAGCCGACTAGCGGGGGTGGTGGAGACCCAGTACTTC
size: many; D: TRBD1; V: TRBV24-1; J: TRBJ2-2; CDR3: CATSDPGTGLGTGELFF; DNA: TGTGCCACCAGTGATCCCGGGACAGGGTTGGGCACCGGGGAGCTGTTTTTT
size: few; D: TRBD1; V: TRBV12-3/TRBV12-4; J: TRBJ1-1; CDR3: CASSRRGRRTEAFF; DNA: TGTGCCAGCAGTCGCAGGGGGCGAAGGACTGAAGCTTTCTTT
size: few; D: TRBD2; V: TRBV6-1; J: TRBJ2-1; CDR3: CASRTARGRRYNEQFF; DNA: TGTGCCAGCAGGACTGCGCGGGGGAGGAGGTACAATGAGCAGTTCTTC
size: -; D: TRBD2; V: TRBV19; J: TRBJ2-3; CDR3: CASNGLAGGVDTQYF; DNA: TGTGCCAGTAACGGGTTAGCGGGGGGGGTAGATACGCAGTATTTT
size: few; D: -; V: TRBV7-9; J: TRBJ1-2; CDR3: CASSPSGGVGHGYTF; DNA: TGTGCCAGCAGCCCCTCAGGAGGGGTAGGGCATGGCTACACCTTC
size: few; D: -; V: TRBV7-6; J: TRBJ2-5; CDR3: CASSLMVDQETQYF; DNA: TGTGCCAGCAGTTTGATGGTGGATCAAGAGACCCAGTACTTC
size: many; D: -; V: TRBV6-4; J: TRBJ1-1; CDR3: CASSGALGTEAFF; DNA: TGTGCCAGCAGTGGGGCCTTGGGCACTGAAGCTTTCTTT
size: few; D: TRBD1; V: TRBV20-1; J: TRBJ2-7; CDR3: CSAIPADRGHYEQYF; DNA: TGCAGTGCGATCCCCGCGGACAGGGGGCACTACGAGCAGTACTTC
size: few; D: -; V: TRBV2; J: TRBJ2-3; CDR3: CASSEGVGSTDTQYF; DNA: TGTGCCAGCAGTGAAGGGGTGGGGAGCACAGATACGCAGTATTTT
size: -; D: -; V: TRBV9; J: TRBJ2-2; CDR3: CASRRQASNTGELFF; DNA: TGTGCCAGCAGGAGACAGGCCTCGAACACCGGGGAGCTGTTTTTT
size: many; D: TRBD1; V: TRBV29-1; J: TRBJ2-1; CDR3: CSVGVQGPYNEQFF; DNA: TGCAGCGTTGGCGTACAGGGGCCCTACAATGAGCAGTTCTTC
size: few; D: -; V: TRBV20-1; J: TRBJ2-5; CDR3: CSAANGGEGQETQYF; DNA: TGCAGTGCTGCCAACGGGGGTGAGGGGCAAGAGACCCAGTACTTC
size: -; D: -; V: TRBV25-1; J: TRBJ2-7; CDR3: CASSAPVAASYEQYF; DNA: TGTGCCAGCAGTGCCCCAGTCGCGGCCTCCTACGAGCAGTACTTC
size: few; D: -; V: TRBV12-3/TRBV12-4; J: TRBJ1-1; CDR3: CASSLVSAEAFF; DNA: TGTGCCAGCAGTTTAGTCAGCGCTGAAGCTTTCTTT
size: few; D: -; V: TRBV4-2; J: TRBJ2-3; CDR3: CASSQDKGRSTDTQYF; DNA: TGTGCCAGCAGCCAAGATAAGGGCCGATCAACAGATACGCAGTATTTT
size: few; D: TRBD2; V: TRBV20-1; J: TRBJ2-7; CDR3: CSATEGLAYEQYF; DNA: TGCAGTGCTACCGAGGGACTAGCGTACGAGCAGTACTTC
size: few; D: -; V: TRBV4-1; J: TRBJ2-5; CDR3: CASSQDGAFLLGAQYF; DNA: TGCGCCAGCAGCCAAGATGGGGCCTTTCTATTGGGGGCCCAGTACTTC
size: many; D: TRBD1; V: TRBV5-8; J: TRBJ1-1; CDR3: CASSPWTGDGPEAFF; DNA: TGTGCCAGCAGCCCCTGGACAGGGGACGGGCCTGAAGCTTTCTTT
size: many; D: -; V: TRBV3-1; J: TRBJ1-1; CDR3: CASRPTGTTEAFF; DNA: TGTGCCAGCAGGCCCACAGGGACCACTGAAGCTTTCTTT
size: many; D: -; V: TRBV24-1; J: TRBJ2-5; CDR3: CATSDTGTQETQYF; DNA: TGTGCCACCAGTGACACCGGGACCCAAGAGACCCAGTACTTC
size: -; D: -; V: TRBV7-7; J: TRBJ2-5; CDR3: CASSLGTHIETQYF; DNA: TGTGCTAGCAGCTTGGGGACCCACATAGAGACCCAGTACTTC
size: few; D: -; V: TRBV20-1; J: TRBJ2-2; CDR3: CSARELGMENTGELFF; DNA: TGCAGTGCTAGAGAGCTGGGGATGGAGAACACCGGGGAGCTGTTTTTT
size: few; D: -; V: TRBV7-2; J: TRBJ1-1; CDR3: CASIPSRGNTEAFF; DNA: TGTGCCAGCATCCCCTCCAGGGGGAACACTGAAGCTTTCTTT
size: few; D: TRBD1; V: TRBV11-2; J: TRBJ2-3; CDR3: CASSLGRGTGASTDTQYF; DNA: TGTGCCAGCAGCTTAGGGAGAGGGACAGGGGCTAGCACAGATACGCAGTATTTT
size: many; D: -; V: TRBV18; J: TRBJ1-1; CDR3: CASSPKGDTEAFF; DNA: TGTGCCAGCTCACCTAAAGGGGACACTGAAGCTTTCTTT
size: -; D: TRBD2; V: TRBV5-1; J: TRBJ2-2; CDR3: CASSFRREGSGELFF; DNA: TGCGCCAGCAGCTTTCGACGGGAGGGATCCGGGGAGCTGTTTTTT
size: few; D: TRBD1; V: TRBV5-1; J: TRBJ1-1; CDR3: CASSFQGASTEAFF; DNA: TGCGCCAGCAGTTTCCAGGGGGCGAGCACTGAAGCTTTCTTT
size: once; D: TRBD1; V: TRBV5-1; J: TRBJ2-7; CDR3: CASSLGLTGVYEQYF; DNA: TGCGCCAGCAGCTTGGGTCTGACAGGGGTCTACGAGCAGTACTTC
size: -; D: TRBD1; V: TRBV11-3; J: TRBJ2-1; CDR3: CASSVRGQGFDEQFF; DNA: TGTGCCAGCAGCGTAAGGGGACAGGGATTCGATGAGCAGTTCTTC
size: -; D: TRBD1; V: TRBV15; J: TRBJ2-1; CDR3: CATSRGTGFEQFF; DNA: TGTGCCACCAGCAGAGGGACAGGGTTCGAGCAGTTCTTC
size: few; D: TRBD2; V: TRBV7-2; J: TRBJ2-5; CDR3: CAVAGGSQETQYF; DNA: TGTGCCGTAGCGGGGGGTTCCCAAGAGACCCAGTACTTC
size: once; D: TRBD1; V: TRBV11-2; J: TRBJ1-4; CDR3: CASSLDNTGVGEKLFF; DNA: TGTGCCAGCAGCTTAGACAACACAGGGGTTGGGGAAAAACTGTTTTTT
size: -; D: -; V: TRBV5-4; J: TRBJ2-2; CDR3: CASSLDLGSAGELFF; DNA: TGTGCCAGCAGCTTGGATTTAGGATCTGCCGGGGAGCTGTTTTTT
size: -; D: -; V: TRBV7-3; J: TRBJ1-6; CDR3: CASSLYLSRGTSNSPLHF; DNA: TGTGCCAGCAGCTTATACCTTTCGAGGGGAACAAGTAATTCACCCCTCCACTTT
size: few; D: TRBD1; V: TRBV29-1; J: TRBJ1-2; CDR3: CSVRTGVDYGYTF; DNA: TGCAGCGTCAGGACAGGGGTGGACTATGGCTACACCTTC
size: -; D: TRBD1; V: TRBV12-3/TRBV12-4; J: TRBJ1-2; CDR3: CASSTGVRYGYTF; DNA: TGTGCCAGCAGTACAGGGGTACGCTATGGCTACACCTTC
size: few; D: TRBD1; V: TRBV6-2/TRBV6-3; J: TRBJ1-5; CDR3: CASSYSPAGGNQPQHF; DNA: TGTGCCAGCAGTTACTCGCCCGCAGGGGGTAATCAGCCCCAGCATTTT
size: -; D: -; V: TRBV5-1; J: TRBJ1-1; CDR3: CASSNAGTPNTEAFF; DNA: TGCGCCAGCAGTAACGCCGGGACCCCGAACACTGAAGCTTTCTTT
size: few; D: -; V: TRBV5-1; J: TRBJ2-5; CDR3: CASSPGTQKGETQYF; DNA: TGCGCCAGCAGCCCCGGGACTCAAAAGGGAGAGACCCAGTACTTC
size: -; D: -; V: TRBV6-1; J: TRBJ1-6; CDR3: CASSEARVGYNSPLHF; DNA: TGTGCCAGCAGTGAAGCGCGAGTAGGGTATAATTCACCCCTCCACTTT
size: many; D: TRBD1; V: TRBV12-3/TRBV12-4; J: TRBJ1-4; CDR3: CASRPTLRGRREKLFF; DNA: TGTGCCAGCAGGCCGACTCTCAGGGGGCGGCGTGAAAAACTGTTTTTT